This TCR beta chain is drawn from a study of OX40 agonist ivuxolimab in advanced cancers. Study-level information: Three dose-escalation patients had partial responses: one with hepatocellular carcinoma and two with cutaneous melanoma. Study-wide results and limits: At 0.1 to 3.0 mg/kg, clonal expansion of CD4+ and CD8+ blood T cells had occurred by week 6. What antigens the expanded peripheral T cells recognized was never established. Relative to CD4+ cells, CD8+ T cells on average had more expanded clones.

This clone was observed at least ten times. No antigen is known for it. Germline CDR1 reads MGHRA; CDR2 reads YSYEKL. The CDR3 is made up of 17 amino acids. V gave up 4 bases and J gave up 5 bases, with 23 bases separating them. Repertoires were generated with immunoSEQ multiplex PCR, while TCRdb's copy carries only in-frame clones and drops some. The sample records fewer than 55,000 clones, roughly four fifths being singletons. The source material was CD4+ or CD8+ T cells sorted from blood, sampled in a trial of the OX40 agonist ivuxolimab. The chain is built from TRBV4-1 and TRBJ1-1; the D gene is possibly TRBD1 (5 bases). The receptor's source is an adult with an advanced solid tumor such as melanoma, head and neck, liver or kidney cancer. CDR3 in amino acids: CASSPPGGPGRITEAFF. In nucleotides, the CDR3 is TGCGCCAGCAGCCCTCCGGGAGGGCCAGGGAGGATAACTGAAGCTTTCTTT.